A single sample gave rise to the 19 T cell receptor beta chains below, sequenced in a study of neurological immune-mediated disorders. Noted time point: longitudinal time-point 3. TCRdb re-analysed the 5' RACE reads in MiXCR, keeping a single row per CDR3 protein. The table shows 84,000 or so distinct CDR3 sequences, with about 4% occurring only once. Sequencing used PBMCs. These receptors all come from a woman aged 55-69 years with multiple sclerosis.

This clonotype was picked up many times. The genes are TRBV20-1 and TRBJ1-2; 10 bases map to TRBD1. The ends lost 8 bases at V and 4 bases at J; junction bases unmatched: 13. The CDR3 totals 15 residues. Per germline, CDR1 DFQATT and CDR2 SNEGSKA (reference sequence). CDR3 DNA: TGCAGTTCCTATACGACAGGGGGCGACGGCTATGGCTACACCTTC. This sequence encodes CSSYTTGGDGYGYTF.

This clonotype was recorded at least ten times. This chain links TRBV5-1 with TRBJ2-7; the match to TRBD1 covers 10 bases. Germline V gene data show CDR1 as SGHRS and CDR2 as YFSETQ. This CDR3 spans 14 amino acids. Trimming at V came to 4 bases and at J to 6 bases, leaving 7 bases not matched to a gene. CDR3 in DNA: TGCGCCAGCAGCCGCGGGACAGGGGAAACCGAGCAGTACTTC. Amino acids: CASSRGTGETEQYF.

In its sample, this clonotype was seen many times. The rearrangement joins TRBV9 to TRBJ2-7; 11 positions agree with TRBD1. The CDR3 loop spans 14 amino acids. Germline V gene lookup returns CDR1 SGDLS and CDR2 YYNGEE. Losses at the gene ends were 3 bases for V and 7 bases for J; bases not matched to a gene: 6. DNA for the CDR3: TGTGCCAGCAGCGCAGGACAGGGGGCGAGGGAGCAGTACTTC. Protein: CASSAGQGAREQYF.

In this sample, this clonotype turned up many times. The rearrangement links TRBV15 to TRBJ1-1, with 7 bases that match TRBD1. From germline, CDR1 is LNHNV and CDR2 YYDKDF (reference sequence). This CDR3 has 15 residues. V dropped 4 bases and J dropped 2; count of bases not matched to a gene: 7. CDR3: CATSTRDSKNTEAFF. The CDR3 DNA reads as TGTGCCACCAGCACCCGGGACAGTAAAAACACTGAAGCTTTCTTT.

This clonotype has at least ten counts. This chain connects TRBV3-1 to TRBJ2-7; 7 bases are shared with TRBD1. The CDR3 is 15 residues long. Germline V gives CDR1 LGHDT, CDR2 YNNKEL (reference sequence). With V trimmed by 4 bases and J by 4 bases, 10 bases remained unmatched. CDR3 sequence (DNA): TGTGCCAGCAGCCCAGGGTTCGGGACAGATTACGAGCAGTACTTC. Protein sequence: CASSPGFGTDYEQYF.

This clonotype came up many times. This chain uses TRBV29-1 with TRBJ2-5; 10 bases are a match to TRBD2. The CDR3 contains 14 residues. From germline, CDR1 is SQVTM and CDR2 ANQGSEA. V gave up 6 bases and J gave up 5 bases; unmatched junction bases: 9. Here the CDR3 DNA reads TGCAGCGTGAGGGTAGCGGGGGGCGGGGAGACCCAGTACTTC. Its translation is CSVRVAGGGETQYF.

This clonotype showed up many times. The chain combines TRBV12-3 or TRBV12-4 with TRBJ1-6, with 8 bases that match TRBD1. The V gene end was trimmed by 3 bases and the J gene end by 14 bases; junction bases not matched to a gene: 6. The CDR3 loop spans 13 amino acids. The CDR3 here is CASSFSGGAALHF. CDR3 DNA: TGTGCCAGCAGTTTTTCAGGGGGCGCAGCCCTCCACTTT.

This clonotype was counted at least ten times. The chain links TRBV9 to TRBJ1-1; D call uncertain. This CDR3 is built from 14 residues. Germline CDR1 and CDR2: SGDLS and YYNGEE. The V gene lost 3 bases and the J gene lost 1 base, with 10 bases spanning the gap. Here the CDR3 reads CASSALGQNTEAFF. CDR3 nucleotides: TGTGCCAGCAGCGCCCTAGGCCAGAACACTGAAGCTTTCTTT. Full variable domain (remainder filled in from reference TRBV9 and TRBJ1-1): DSGVTQTPKHLITATGQRVTLRCSPRSGDLSVYWYQQSLDQGLQFLIQYYNGEERAKGNILERFSAQQFPDLHSELNLSSLELGDSALYFCASSALGQNTEAFFGQGTRLTVV.

This clonotype was recorded many times. DNA for the CDR3: TGCAGTGCCTTAGGGACGGCCGGGTTTAATCAGCCCCAGCATTTT. Encoded protein: CSALGTAGFNQPQHF. This chain uses TRBV20-1 with TRBJ1-5, with D maybe TRBD1 (5 bases). The CDR3 loop spans 15 amino acids. V gave up 6 bases and J gave up 4 bases, with 19 bases separating them. CDR1 and CDR2 from the germline V gene are DFQATT and SNEGSKA (reference sequence).

This clonotype was counted at least ten times. The chain employs TRBV6-1 and TRBJ2-2; weak D call: TRBD1 (6 bases). CDR1 is MNHNS and CDR2 is SASEGT in the germline V gene. CDR3 length: 16 amino acids. The ends were cut back, 0 bases at V and 4 bases at J, with 12 bases in the middle. The CDR3 loop reads CASSEAAGVTTGELFF. CDR3 nucleotides: TGTGCCAGCAGTGAAGCTGCAGGGGTAACCACCGGGGAGCTGTTTTTT.

This clonotype came up many times. This sequence joins TRBV10-2 and TRBJ1-2, with D possibly matching TRBD1 (5 bases). Trimming shortened V by 3 bases and J by 8 bases, and 16 bases separated the two germline ends. Per germline, CDR1 WSHSY and CDR2 SAAADI. The CDR3 is made up of 14 amino acids. In nucleotides, the CDR3 is TGCGCCAGCAGTGATGGGGGGGGTAAGGACGGCTACACCTTC. It encodes CASSDGGGKDGYTF.

This clonotype was seen many times. The chain couples TRBV2 to TRBJ1-5; TRBD1 aligns across 7 bases. The ends lost 6 bases at V and 7 bases at J; junction bases unmatched: 9. Germline V gives CDR1 SNHLY, CDR2 FYNNEI. CDR3 size: 14 residues. CDR3 loop: CASRVDREGQPQHF. The CDR3 DNA is TGTGCCAGCAGGGTTGACAGGGAGGGACAGCCCCAGCATTTT.

This clonotype was recorded at least ten times. The V and J genes are TRBV7-8 and TRBJ2-7; perhaps TRBD1 as D (6 bases). The CDR3 spans 14 residues. CDR1 and CDR2 (germline): SGHVS, FQNEAQ. V lost 6 bases and J 4 bases, leaving 16 bases between the germline ends. The CDR3 is CASSLDRPVYEQYF. CDR3 nucleotides: TGTGCCAGCAGTTTGGACAGACCCGTTTACGAGCAGTACTTC.

The V and J genes are TRBV18 and TRBJ2-7; D ambiguous. V shed 3 bases and J shed 0 bases, with 12 bases lying between them. From germline, CDR1 is KGHSH and CDR2 LQKENI. The CDR3 totals 15 residues. In DNA form, the CDR3 reads TGTGCCAGCTCACCTCCAGCTACAAGCTCCTACGAGCAGTACTTC. This gives the protein CASSPPATSSYEQYF.

This clonotype was seen repeatedly, ten times or more. The J gene is TRBJ1-2, the V gene TRBV7-2, with D possibly being TRBD1 (6 bases). The germline V and J ends were trimmed by 5 bases and 4 bases, with 17 bases remaining between them. The CDR3 runs 15 residues. Germline V CDR1 and CDR2: SGHTA, FQGNSA. CDR3 bases: TGTGCCAGCAGCCCGGACGGGGGCCCCAGCTATGGCTACACCTTC. The encoded protein is CASSPDGGPSYGYTF.

This clonotype showed up many times. This chain uses TRBV5-1 with TRBJ1-5, with 7 nucleotides matching TRBD1. The junction had 10 bases not matched to a gene; V was cut back by 4 bases and J by 6 bases. This CDR3 region has 15 residues. Germline V gene data show CDR1 as SGHRS and CDR2 as YFSETQ. This CDR3 reads CASSQTGRSGQPQHF. The CDR3 bases are TGCGCCAGCAGCCAGACAGGGCGGTCGGGTCAGCCCCAGCATTTT.

This clonotype was recorded many times. The V and J genes are TRBV20-1 and TRBJ2-1, with TRBD2 as a possible D gene (6 bases). CDR1 and CDR2 from the germline V gene are DFQATT and SNEGSKA (reference sequence). Trimming shortened V by 1 base and J by 7 bases, and 8 bases separated the two germline ends. The CDR3 runs to 12 residues. CDR3 sequence reads: CSARGGANEQFF. The CDR3 DNA reads as TGCAGTGCTAGAGGCGGGGCGAATGAGCAGTTCTTC.

This clonotype was counted at least ten times. The chain uses TRBV5-1 and TRBJ2-1; weak D call: TRBD1 (5 bases). Trimming removed 0 bases at V and 9 bases at J, with 13 bases between. Germline V gives CDR1 SGHRS, CDR2 YFSETQ. This CDR3 is built from 14 residues. The CDR3 nucleotides read TGCGCCAGCAGCTTGGGGGGCTCCGCCGGTGAGCAGTTCTTC. Amino acids: CASSLGGSAGEQFF.

This clonotype was recorded at least ten times. The CDR3 spells CASRETGGMDEQYF. The CDR3 nucleotides read TGTGCCAGCAGAGAGACAGGGGGCATGGACGAGCAGTACTTC. The chain employs TRBV6-5 and TRBJ2-7, with 10 bases matching TRBD1. V gave up 6 bases and J gave up 5 bases; unmatched junction bases: 7. The CDR3 runs 14 residues. Germline CDR1 and CDR2: MNHEY and SVGAGI.